This entry lists 30 T cell receptor beta chains sequenced from one sample in a study of a mutant IDH1 vaccine in newly diagnosed glioma. No antigens are known for them. Indicated time point: week 5, during vaccination. It was 300 ug of mutant IDH1 20-mer peptide that made up each vaccine dose, given with topical imiquimod. Libraries were prepared by immunoSEQ multiplex PCR; TCRdb keeps only in-frame clonotypes and omits some of them. This table holds about 38,000 clones, approximately 80% found once. The material sequenced was PBMCs, taken from a glioma patient whose treatment included an IDH1 peptide vaccine. The receptor set was obtained from a man aged 35 to 55 with glioma.

The gene calls are TRBV6-5 and TRBJ1-6; 9 positions agree with TRBD1. The CDR3 covers 15 residues. Germline trimming cut 0 bases from V and 8 bases from J; bases unmatched to any gene: 2. Germline V lookup: CDR1 MNHEY, CDR2 SVGAGI. CDR3 sequence (DNA): TGTGCCAGCAGTTACTCACGGACAGGGGATTCACCCCTCCACTTT. It yields the protein CASSYSRTGDSPLHF.

This clone has only a few counts. The gene calls are TRBV29-1 and TRBJ1-1, with D maybe TRBD1 (6 bases). From germline, CDR1 is SQVTM and CDR2 ANQGSEA. Trimming pared 6 bases from V and 1 base from J, leaving 12 bases between. This CDR3 is 13 amino acids long. The CDR3 sequence: CSVSMTGNTEAFF. Here the CDR3 DNA reads TGCAGCGTATCGATGACAGGGAACACTGAAGCTTTCTTT.

The chain couples TRBV7-2 to TRBJ1-1; no definite D call. Per germline, CDR1 SGHTA and CDR2 FQGNSA. This CDR3 is 14 amino acids long. V was pared by 3 bases and J by 0 bases, with 8 bases between. CDR3 bases: TGTGCCAGCAGCTTCCAGTCCATGAACACTGAAGCTTTCTTT. Translated: CASSFQSMNTEAFF.

This chain joins TRBV2 and TRBJ1-4; 9 bases line up with TRBD1. This CDR3 spans 14 amino acids. V lost 8 bases and J lost 10; bases outside the gene matches: 11. Germline loops: CDR1 SNHLY, CDR2 FYNNEI. The CDR3 DNA is TGTGCCAGCGGAGACGGGACAGGGCATCTAAAACTGTTTTTT. Its protein is CASGDGTGHLKLFF.

This chain connects TRBV5-1 to TRBJ1-6; tentatively, D is TRBD1 (5 bases). There are 14 residues in the CDR3. V was pared by 0 bases and J by 6 bases, with 7 bases between. CDR1 is SGHRS and CDR2 is YFSETQ in the germline V gene. CDR3 sequence: CASSLGQRNSPLHF. CDR3 nucleotides: TGCGCCAGCAGCTTGGGACAGCGTAATTCACCCCTCCACTTT.

The chain couples TRBV7-2 to TRBJ2-1; D not certain. V was pared by 5 bases and J by 4 bases, with 15 bases between. Per germline, CDR1 SGHTA and CDR2 FQGNSA. The CDR3 loop spans 15 amino acids. CDR3 loop: CASSPRALAYNEQFF. CDR3 nucleotides: TGTGCCAGCAGCCCTCGGGCACTTGCTTACAATGAGCAGTTCTTC.

Only a few counts were recorded for this clone. This chain links TRBV14 with TRBJ2-1, with 12 bases that match TRBD1. Germline V gene sequence: CDR1 SGHDN, CDR2 FVKESK. The CDR3 consists of 16 residues. Germline trimming cut 2 bases from V and 5 bases from J; bases unmatched to any gene: 4. This CDR3 reads CASSQFGTGGNNEQFF. For the CDR3, the DNA is TGTGCCAGCAGCCAATTTGGGACAGGGGGCAACAATGAGCAGTTCTTC.

This clone was counted between two and nine times. The V call is TRBV19, the J call TRBJ1-1; no clear D gene. Trimming shortened V by 4 bases and J by 7 bases, and 10 bases separated the two germline ends. Looked up from germline, CDR1 is LNHDA and CDR2 is SQIVND (reference sequence). This CDR3 region has 12 residues. The CDR3 region has the DNA TGTGCCAGTAGTACCAGTGGGAGTGAAGCTTTCTTT. Amino acid sequence: CASSTSGSEAFF. The complete variable domain, with remaining parts taken from reference TRBV19 and TRBJ1-1, reads DGGITQSPKYLFRKEGQNVTLSCEQNLNHDAMYWYRQDPGQGLRLIYYSQIVNDFQKGDIAEGYSVSREKKESFPLTVTSAQKNPTAFYLCASSTSGSEAFFGQGTRLTVV.

The V gene is TRBV7-9, the J gene TRBJ1-2; D not resolved. Looked up from germline, CDR1 is SEHNR and CDR2 is FQNEAQ (reference sequence). V was pared by 4 bases and J by 0 bases, with 6 bases between. This CDR3 has 13 amino acids. The CDR3 reads CASSSWTNYGYTF. CDR3 in DNA: TGTGCCAGCAGCTCTTGGACTAACTATGGCTACACCTTC.

As concerns this clone: At the DNA level, this CDR3 is encoded by other sequences in the same sample as well. V is TRBV6-5 and J is TRBJ2-7; 7 bases are shared with TRBD1. This CDR3 spans 12 amino acids. Germline V lookup: CDR1 MNHEY, CDR2 SVGAGI. The junction had 2 bases not matched to a gene; V was cut back by 6 bases and J by 3 bases. The CDR3 is CASSRDSYEQYF. Here the CDR3 DNA reads TGTGCCAGCAGCCGGGACAGCTACGAGCAGTACTTC.

The rearrangement uses TRBV7-6 and TRBJ2-1; possible D gene TRBD2, 5 bases. Germline V gene data show CDR1 as SGHVS and CDR2 as FNYEAQ. V lost 1 base and J lost 5, with 12 bases in between. The CDR3 length is 15 residues. In DNA, the CDR3 is TGTGCCAGCAGCTTAGAGGCTAGCATCAACAATGAGCAGTTCTTC. Its protein is CASSLEASINNEQFF.

The CDR3 loop is CASRLAKDTDTQYF. In DNA, the CDR3 is TGTGCCAGCAGACTAGCTAAGGACACAGATACGCAGTATTTT. The V call is TRBV5-4, the J call TRBJ2-3; maybe TRBD2 (6 bases). The CDR3 loop spans 14 amino acids. V dropped 5 bases and J dropped 2 bases, with 12 bases sitting between them. Germline V gives CDR1 SGHNT, CDR2 YYREEE (reference sequence).

V gene TRBV19 combines with J gene TRBJ2-5; TRBD1 or TRBD2 may be the D gene (6 bases each). Germline V gene sequence: CDR1 LNHDA, CDR2 SQIVND (reference sequence). V lost 5 bases to trimming and J lost 2 bases, with 15 bases between them. This CDR3 has 15 residues. The CDR3 DNA reads TGTGCCAGTAGTGTGGGGGGCCTCTTACAAGAGACCCAGTACTTC. This sequence encodes CASSVGGLLQETQYF. The full variable domain, rest sourced from reference TRBV19 and TRBJ2-5, is DGGITQSPKYLFRKEGQNVTLSCEQNLNHDAMYWYRQDPGQGLRLIYYSQIVNDFQKGDIAEGYSVSREKKESFPLTVTSAQKNPTAFYLCASSVGGLLQETQYFGPGTRLLVL.

This clone was picked up a small number of times. V gene TRBV6-6 combines with J gene TRBJ1-6; no clear D gene. V was cut by 6 bases and J by 7 bases, with 7 bases left in between. Germline V gene sequence: CDR1 MNHNY, CDR2 SVGAGI (reference sequence). The CDR3 contains 12 residues. The CDR3 reads CASRMLNSPLHF. Written as DNA, the CDR3 is TGTGCCAGCAGAATGCTGAATTCACCCCTCCACTTT.

The chain combines TRBV6-6 with TRBJ2-2, with 8 positions matching TRBD1. With 5 bases clipped from V and 4 bases from J, the junction kept 9 bases outside the gene matches. The CDR3 covers 16 residues. Germline CDR1 is MNHNY and CDR2 is SVGAGI (reference sequence). The CDR3 bases are TGTGCCAGCAGTCAATACGACAGGGGAGGCACCGGGGAGCTGTTTTTT. Protein: CASSQYDRGGTGELFF.

The chain joins TRBV6-1 to TRBJ1-6; no reliable D call. Trimming cost V 1 base and J 3 bases, with 13 bases left between them. Germline CDR1 is MNHNS and CDR2 is SASEGT. The CDR3 totals 17 residues. As DNA, the CDR3 is TGTGCCAGCAGTGAAGTGGTCACATGGAGCTATAATTCACCCCTCCACTTT. It specifies CASSEVVTWSYNSPLHF.

This clone was counted only a few times. The chain combines TRBV11-2 with TRBJ2-7, with D maybe TRBD1 (6 bases). This CDR3 contains 14 residues. The germline V gene encodes CDR1 SGHAT and CDR2 FQNNGV. V lost 4 bases, J lost 3 bases, and 13 bases lay in between. CDR3 in DNA: TGTGCCAGCAGCTCCACAGGGACAAGCTACGAGCAGTACTTC. It encodes CASSSTGTSYEQYF.

The chain uses TRBV2 and TRBJ2-7; maybe TRBD1 (7 bases). Between the trimmed V and J ends, which lost 6 bases and 5 bases, there was a span of 17 bases. The V gene's germline CDR1 is SNHLY and CDR2 FYNNEI. This CDR3 region has 14 residues. The CDR3, as DNA: TGTGCCAGCAGGCGGGCAGGGGGGTTCCACGAGCAGTACTTC. Protein: CASRRAGGFHEQYF.

The chain is built from TRBV19 and TRBJ1-6; D remains unclear. This CDR3 spans 15 amino acids. Germline loops: CDR1 LNHDA, CDR2 SQIVND (reference sequence). V lost 7 bases, J lost 7 bases, and 17 bases lay in between. This chain's CDR3 is CASKLVAGLNSPLHF. The CDR3 bases are TGTGCCAGTAAATTGGTCGCCGGACTAAATTCACCCCTCCACTTT.

V gene TRBV29-1 combines with J gene TRBJ1-1; TRBD1 is a possible D gene (5 bases). Germline V gene sequence: CDR1 SQVTM, CDR2 ANQGSEA. The CDR3 consists of 13 residues. Trimming removed 7 bases at V and 0 bases at J, with 12 bases between. CDR3 in amino acids: CSATGFMNTEAFF. The DNA of the CDR3 is TGCAGCGCCACAGGTTTTATGAACACTGAAGCTTTCTTT.

The V and J genes are TRBV4-1 and TRBJ2-7; D unclear. Germline V gene data show CDR1 as MGHRA and CDR2 as YSYEKL. V lost 0 bases to trimming and J lost 0 bases, with 9 bases between them. This CDR3 has 15 residues. CDR3 amino acids: CASSQEGRPSYEQYF. CDR3 in DNA: TGCGCCAGCAGCCAAGAGGGCAGGCCCTCCTACGAGCAGTACTTC.

This clone was seen more than once but under ten times. This chain links TRBV19 with TRBJ2-1; D gene uncertain. V dropped 2 bases and J dropped 2 bases, with 7 bases sitting between them. The germline V gene has CDR1 LNHDA and CDR2 SQIVND (reference sequence). This CDR3 has 14 amino acids. The CDR3 coding sequence is TGTGCCAGTAGTATAAGCGTGACCTACAATGAGCAGTTCTTC. Its translation is CASSISVTYNEQFF.

The chain carries TRBV30 and TRBJ2-1, with D unresolved. The CDR3 is 10 residues long. CDR1 is GTSNPN, CDR2 SVGIG, per germline (reference sequence). The V end was cut by 5 bases, the J end by 7 bases, with 6 bases between. Written as DNA, the CDR3 is TGTGCCTGGGAGAGGAATGAGCAGTTCTTC. Translation: CAWERNEQFF.

This clone was detected a few times. The J gene is TRBJ1-1, the V gene TRBV7-9; D is ambiguous. CDR3 length: 12 residues. Germline CDR1 is SEHNR and CDR2 is FQNEAQ (reference sequence). Trimming removed 2 bases at V and 3 bases at J, with 4 bases between. CDR3 sequence: CASSLRDTEAFF. In DNA form, the CDR3 reads TGTGCCAGCAGCTTAAGGGACACTGAAGCTTTCTTT.

This sequence joins TRBV5-4 and TRBJ1-1, with D unresolved. Trimming left V 0 bases short and J 1 base short, with 4 bases between. CDR3 length equals 13 residues. Germline-derived CDR1 and CDR2 are SGHNT and YYREEE (reference sequence). Written as DNA, the CDR3 is TGTGCCAGCAGCTTGGAGGGGAACACTGAAGCTTTCTTT. It is translated as CASSLEGNTEAFF.

The chain joins TRBV7-6 to TRBJ2-3; 7 bases are shared with TRBD2. V dropped 6 bases and J dropped 4; count of bases not matched to a gene: 13. The CDR3 is made up of 16 amino acids. CDR1 is SGHVS and CDR2 is FNYEAQ in the germline V gene. The CDR3: CASSPLGGGMADTQYF. CDR3 coding DNA: TGTGCCAGCAGTCCCCTTGGCGGGGGAATGGCAGATACGCAGTATTTT.

The V and J genes are TRBV27 and TRBJ2-7; no reliable D call. The V end lost 6 bases, the J end lost 3 bases, and 15 bases lay between the germline ends. The CDR3 has 14 amino acids. Germline CDR1 and CDR2: MNHEY and SMNVEV (reference sequence). CDR3 loop: CASSSGIHSYEQYF. CDR3 nucleotide sequence: TGTGCCAGCAGCTCCGGAATACATAGCTACGAGCAGTACTTC.

The CDR3 DNA follows: TGTGCCAGCAGCCGCGGACAGGGGGCCTCCTACGAGCAGTACTTC. Translating it yields CASSRGQGASYEQYF. The rearrangement links TRBV11-1 to TRBJ2-7, with TRBD1 identical over 11 bases. The length of the CDR3 is 15 residues. CDR1 is SGHAT, CDR2 FQDESV, per germline (reference sequence). J lost 0 bases, V lost 5 bases, and 3 bases had no gene match.

The V and J genes are TRBV29-1 and TRBJ1-2, with D possibly TRBD1 on 5 matching bases. The CDR3 totals 12 residues. The V and J ends lost 4 bases and 7 bases respectively, with 13 bases between them. CDR1 and CDR2 (germline): SQVTM, ANQGSEA. The CDR3 is CSVGLGVGGYTF. In DNA form, the CDR3 reads TGCAGCGTTGGCCTAGGGGTGGGTGGCTACACCTTC.

This chain uses TRBV5-1 with TRBJ1-3; possible D gene TRBD1, 6 bases. Trimming pared 0 bases from V and 1 base from J, leaving 11 bases between. The germline V gene has CDR1 SGHRS and CDR2 YFSETQ. This CDR3 has 16 amino acids. The CDR3 reads CASSLAWQGSGNTIYF. For the CDR3, the DNA is TGCGCCAGCAGCTTGGCCTGGCAGGGGTCTGGAAACACCATATATTTT.